This is a list of T cell receptor beta chains from one sample in a study of Graves' ophthalmopathy and Graves' hyperthyroidism. MiXCR, applied by TCRdb to the multiplex PCR reads, yields one record per CDR3 protein. Of 500,000 to 600,000 distinct CDR3 sequences listed, approximately 35% were seen once; the top ten hold around 4.6%. The sample taken for sequencing was peripheral blood or thyroid tissue (not recorded which). These receptors were obtained from an adult man with Graves' hyperthyroidism. Each CDR3 is given with its conserved first and last residue. Fields, in order: J gene, D gene, clone size, V gene, CDR3 DNA, CDR3 protein. The D gene is left open where the match is weak. The size field is filled for only some rows; it gives once, few, many or a size class.

TRBJ2-6,-,-,TRBV9,TGTGCCAGCAGCGCCGGGACCAACGTCCTGACTTTC,CASSAGTNVLTF
TRBJ1-4,-,few,TRBV6-6,TGTGCCAGCAGTTACTCGACAGGAGATAATGAAAAACTGTTTTTT,CASSYSTGDNEKLFF
TRBJ1-1,-,many,TRBV7-9,TGTGCCAGCAGTCCGCGGACGGGGAACACTGAAGCTTTCTTT,CASSPRTGNTEAFF
TRBJ2-3,-,-,TRBV9,TGTGCCAGCAGCGCAACTGGGACAAGCACAGATACGCAGTATTTT,CASSATGTSTDTQYF
TRBJ2-3,-,-,TRBV7-9,TGCGCCAGCAGCTTGGACGAGACAGATACGCAGTATTTT,CASSLDETDTQYF
TRBJ2-2,-,few,TRBV7-2,TGTGCCTGGGCGGACAATGTGGTAACCGGGGAGCTGTTTTTT,CAWADNVVTGELFF
TRBJ1-2,TRBD1,-,TRBV20-1,TGCAGTGCTATAGGACAGGGGGTATCTGGCTACACCTTC,CSAIGQGVSGYTF
TRBJ2-7,-,-,TRBV7-9,TGTGCCAGCAGTTTCCAGAGACACCATCTGAGCAGCTCCTACGAGCAGTACTTC,CASSFQRHHLSSSYEQYF
TRBJ2-6,-,-,TRBV2,TGTGCCAGCCCATCCCAAAGAGCCCGAAGCTCTGGGGCCAACGTCCTGACTTTC,CASPSQRARSSGANVLTF
TRBJ2-7,TRBD1,-,TRBV15,TGTGCCACCACGGCAGGGGGCTACAATGAGCAGTACTTC,CATTAGGYNEQYF
TRBJ1-6,-,few,TRBV5-1,TGCGCCAGCAGAGAGGGGGTGAATTCACCCCTCCACTTT,CASREGVNSPLHF
TRBJ2-2,TRBD2,-,TRBV5-4,TGTGCCAGCAGCTCGGGACTAGCGGGAGGGTGGACCGGGGAGCCGTTTTTT,CASSSGLAGGWTGEPFF
TRBJ2-7,TRBD2,many,TRBV4-1,TGCGCCAGCAGCCATGTGATTACGAGCGGGAGGAGCTACGAGCAGTACTTC,CASSHVITSGRSYEQYF
TRBJ2-3,TRBD1,-,TRBV5-4,TGTGCCAGCAGGGATGAACTGGGACAGGGATCAGATACGCAGTATTTT,CASRDELGQGSDTQYF
TRBJ1-4,-,-,TRBV9,TGTGCCGGCAGCGCGAGGACAACAACTAATGAAAAACTGTTTTTT,CAGSARTTTNEKLFF
TRBJ1-1,TRBD1,-,TRBV7-6,TGTGCCAGCAGCTTCCTTACGACAGGGAAGAAGAACACTGAAGCTTTCTTT,CASSFLTTGKKNTEAFF
TRBJ1-2,-,-,TRBV18,TGTGCCAGCTCACCGTCTGAGGCTAACTATGGCTACACCTTC,CASSPSEANYGYTF
TRBJ1-1,-,few,TRBV2,TGTGCTAGAGAATGGGGGGACACTGAAGCTTTCTTT,CAREWGDTEAFF
TRBJ2-7,-,many,TRBV6-1,TGTGCCAGCAACCCGGGCCACTCCTACGAGCAGTACTTC,CASNPGHSYEQYF
TRBJ1-6,TRBD1,many,TRBV5-8,TGTGCCAGCAGCTTGTCGGGACAGGGTTCACCCCTCCACTTT,CASSLSGQGSPLHF